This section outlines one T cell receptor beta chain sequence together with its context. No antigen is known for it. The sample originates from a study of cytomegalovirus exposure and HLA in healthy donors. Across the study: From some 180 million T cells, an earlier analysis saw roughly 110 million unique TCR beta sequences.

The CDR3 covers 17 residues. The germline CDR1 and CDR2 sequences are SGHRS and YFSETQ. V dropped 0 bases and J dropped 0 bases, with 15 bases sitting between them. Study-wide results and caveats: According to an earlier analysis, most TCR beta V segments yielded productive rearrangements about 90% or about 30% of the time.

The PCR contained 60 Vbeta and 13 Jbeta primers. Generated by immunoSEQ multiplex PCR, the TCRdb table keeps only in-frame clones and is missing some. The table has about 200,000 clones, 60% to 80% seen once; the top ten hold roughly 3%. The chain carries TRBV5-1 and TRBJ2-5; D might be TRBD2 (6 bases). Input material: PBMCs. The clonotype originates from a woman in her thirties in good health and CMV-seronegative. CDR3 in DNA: TGCGCCAGCAGCTTGGTCGGGACTCTGAAGTACCAAGAGACCCAGTACTTC. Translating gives CASSLVGTLKYQETQYF.